The 27 T cell receptor beta chains listed next were all sequenced from one sample in a study of cytomegalovirus exposure and HLA in healthy donors. Libraries were prepared by immunoSEQ multiplex PCR; TCRdb keeps only in-frame clonotypes and omits some of them. The sample includes around 260,000 clones, around 90% seen only once; the top ten take 3% to 3.5%. The sequencing input was PBMCs. The source is a woman aged 30 to 39 in good health and CMV-seronegative.

The V and J genes are TRBV27 and TRBJ2-7, with 7 bases aligning to TRBD2. The V gene end was trimmed by 5 bases and the J gene end by 5 bases; junction bases not matched to a gene: 15. CDR1 is MNHEY and CDR2 is SMNVEV in the germline V gene (reference sequence). The CDR3 has 16 residues. CDR3 loop: CASSRAWAGELNEQYF. The CDR3 DNA is TGTGCCAGCAGTCGCGCCTGGGCGGGAGAACTCAACGAGCAGTACTTC.

The V gene is TRBV4-1, the J gene TRBJ2-2; D is undetermined. The germline V and J ends were trimmed by 5 bases and 2 bases, with 6 bases remaining between them. Germline V gene sequence: CDR1 MGHRA, CDR2 YSYEKL. The CDR3 runs to 13 residues. The CDR3 nucleotides read TGCGCCAGCAGCACTACAAACACCGGGGAGCTGTTTTTT. Its translation is CASSTTNTGELFF.

The chain employs TRBV7-9 and TRBJ2-7, with D possibly TRBD1 on 5 matching bases. The CDR3 is 14 amino acids. Trimming cost V 4 bases and J 3 bases, with 13 bases left between them. The germline V gene encodes CDR1 SEHNR and CDR2 FQNEAQ (reference sequence). CDR3 residues: CASSSGHGDYEQYF. CDR3 in DNA: TGTGCCAGCAGCTCCGGACATGGAGACTACGAGCAGTACTTC.

This chain links TRBV19 with TRBJ2-2; D may be TRBD1 (6 bases). CDR3 length: 16 residues. The germline V gene has CDR1 LNHDA and CDR2 SQIVND (reference sequence). The V end lost 4 bases, the J end lost 4 bases, and 16 bases lay between the germline ends. CDR3: CASSRDGTIVTGELFF. In nucleotides, the CDR3 is TGTGCCAGTAGTAGGGATGGGACAATCGTCACCGGGGAGCTGTTTTTT.

This clone showed up just a few times. The chain has TRBV6-6 and TRBJ2-7; TRBD1 matches 10 bases. J gave up 2 bases and V 5 bases, and 6 bases lay outside the gene matches. This CDR3 contains 15 residues. The germline gives CDR1 MNHNY, CDR2 SVGAGI (reference sequence). Here the CDR3 reads CASSDRGTGAYEQYF. In nucleotides, the CDR3 is TGTGCCAGCAGTGACCGGGGGACAGGGGCCTACGAGCAGTACTTC.

Only one count was recorded for this clone. The rearrangement links TRBV6-5 to TRBJ2-1; D perhaps matches TRBD1 (6 bases). This CDR3 is 14 amino acids long. V lost 7 bases and J 6 bases, leaving 16 bases between the germline ends. Germline loops: CDR1 MNHEY, CDR2 SVGAGI. The DNA of the CDR3 is TGTGCCAGCAAGGAACAGGGCTCGGGCAATGAGCAGTTCTTC. This translates into CASKEQGSGNEQFF.

The DNA of the CDR3 is TGTGCCAGCAGCCACAGCTACGAGCAGTACTTC. Translating gives CASSHSYEQYF. This chain links TRBV7-2 with TRBJ2-7; D is ambiguous. Germline CDR1 is SGHTA and CDR2 is FQGNSA. The CDR3 is 11 residues long. V gave up 5 bases and J gave up 3 bases, with 5 bases separating them.

The chain has TRBV28 and TRBJ1-5, with D perhaps TRBD1 (5 bases). V lost 7 bases and J lost 1, with 11 bases in between. From germline, CDR1 is MDHEN and CDR2 SYDVKM. The CDR3 totals 14 residues. CDR3 protein: CASIPSGSNQPQHF. The CDR3, as DNA: TGTGCCAGCATCCCGTCAGGGAGCAATCAGCCCCAGCATTTT.

This chain links TRBV10-2 with TRBJ2-5, with 10 bases fitting TRBD1. The trim removed 8 bases at V and 7 bases at J, leaving 10 bases unmatched. The CDR3 covers 14 residues. Germline CDR1 and CDR2: WSHSY and SAAADI. The CDR3 here is CASRTRDRGPTQYF. CDR3 nucleotides: TGCGCCAGCCGGACCCGGGACAGGGGACCGACCCAGTACTTC.

This clone has more than one count but fewer than ten. The rearrangement joins TRBV25-1 to TRBJ2-1; 10 bases line up with TRBD2. The CDR3 spans 16 residues. Losses at the gene ends were 2 bases for V and 6 bases for J; bases not matched to a gene: 7. Looked up from germline, CDR1 is MGHDK and CDR2 is SYGVNS. The DNA of the CDR3 is TGTGCCAGCAGTGAACCGAGCGGGAGGGGTTCCAATGAGCAGTTCTTC. Its protein product is CASSEPSGRGSNEQFF.

This chain joins TRBV13 and TRBJ2-3; 7 nucleotides align to TRBD2. The germline V gene encodes CDR1 PRHDT and CDR2 FYEKMQ (reference sequence). V dropped 5 bases and J dropped 4; count of bases not matched to a gene: 6. This CDR3 has 14 residues. This CDR3 is CASSTRTRSDTQYF. CDR3 nucleotide sequence: TGTGCCAGCAGCACCCGGACTAGATCAGATACGCAGTATTTT.

The V gene is TRBV15, the J gene TRBJ2-3; 11 nucleotides align to TRBD2. In germline, CDR1 is LNHNV, CDR2 YYDKDF (reference sequence). The CDR3 loop spans 16 amino acids. V shed 1 base, J shed 6 bases, and the junction held 6 bases outside the gene matches. The CDR3 spells CATSRVAGGPGDTQYF. Written as DNA, the CDR3 is TGTGCCACCAGCAGAGTAGCGGGAGGGCCGGGGGATACGCAGTATTTT.

The V call is TRBV6-1, the J call TRBJ2-5, with 9 bases matching TRBD1. This CDR3 has 18 amino acids. V dropped 2 bases and J dropped 5; count of bases not matched to a gene: 15. Germline V gene data show CDR1 as MNHNS and CDR2 as SASEGT. The CDR3 DNA is TGTGCCAGCAGTGAAAAAGGGACAGGGAGGGCCATGGCGGAGACCCAGTACTTC. The encoded protein is CASSEKGTGRAMAETQYF.

This clone occurred a few times. The V call is TRBV5-1, the J call TRBJ1-1; D not resolved. Germline CDR1 is SGHRS and CDR2 is YFSETQ. Between the trimmed V and J ends, which lost 4 bases and 6 bases, there was a span of 13 bases. This CDR3 is 13 amino acids long. The CDR3: CASSPDALSEAFF. CDR3 in DNA: TGCGCCAGCAGCCCGGACGCGCTTTCTGAAGCTTTCTTT. The full variable domain, rest sourced from reference TRBV5-1 and TRBJ1-1, is KAGVTQTPRYLIKTRGQQVTLSCSPISGHRSVSWYQQTPGQGLQFLFEYFSETQRNKGNFPGRFSGRQFSNSRSEMNVSTLELGDSALYLCASSPDALSEAFFGQGTRLTVV.

The chain joins TRBV29-1 to TRBJ2-1, with 9 bases that match TRBD1. Germline CDR1 SQVTM, CDR2 ANQGSEA. V shed 6 bases and J 6 bases; nucleotides not matched to a gene: 24. The CDR3 has 19 amino acids. CDR3 sequence: CSVPPDRGGLEGITNEQFF. The CDR3 DNA reads TGCAGCGTCCCACCGGACAGGGGAGGACTAGAAGGTATAACCAATGAGCAGTTCTTC.

The sample holds one count of this clone. V is TRBV6-4 and J is TRBJ1-5, with no clear D. CDR3 length: 13 amino acids. Trimming stripped 3 bases from V and 0 bases from J, with 3 bases between. Germline V gives CDR1 MRHNA, CDR2 SNTAGT. Here the CDR3 DNA reads TGTGCCAGCAGTGAAGGTAGCAATCAGCCCCAGCATTTT. It yields the protein CASSEGSNQPQHF.

The chain joins TRBV27 to TRBJ2-7; TRBD1 might be the D (6 bases). Per the germline V gene, CDR1 is MNHEY and CDR2 is SMNVEV (reference sequence). The V end lost 8 bases, the J end lost 3 bases, and 14 bases lay between the germline ends. This CDR3 is built from 13 residues. The CDR3 protein is CASQFGRGYEQYF. CDR3 DNA: TGTGCCAGCCAGTTTGGCAGGGGCTACGAGCAGTACTTC.

J is TRBJ2-5 and V is TRBV27, with TRBD1 matching over 7 bases. The CDR3 length is 13 residues. Germline V lookup: CDR1 MNHEY, CDR2 SMNVEV (reference sequence). Trimming removed 3 bases from V and 7 bases from J; junction bases left unmatched: 5. The CDR3 sequence is CASSLVGGGTQYF. As DNA, the CDR3 is TGTGCCAGCAGTTTGGTAGGGGGCGGGACCCAGTACTTC.

The chain links TRBV7-2 to TRBJ2-3; tentative D call: TRBD2 (6 bases). Between the trimmed V and J ends, which lost 2 bases and 2 bases, there was a span of 11 bases. The CDR3 consists of 15 residues. Germline CDR1 and CDR2: SGHTA and FQGNSA. The CDR3 here is CASSLRAGTTDTQYF. As DNA, the CDR3 is TGTGCCAGCAGCTTACGAGCGGGCACCACAGATACGCAGTATTTT.

The CDR3 bases are TGTGCCAGCAGTCACCGAATTCTTGACAGATCCTTCTATGGCTACACCTTC. It is translated as CASSHRILDRSFYGYTF. The rearrangement uses TRBV27 and TRBJ1-2; D is perhaps TRBD1 (5 bases). V was shortened by 5 bases and J by 4 bases, with 23 bases between the two germline ends. In germline, CDR1 is MNHEY, CDR2 SMNVEV (reference sequence). The CDR3 covers 17 residues.

The rearrangement links TRBV11-2 to TRBJ2-7, with D tentatively TRBD2 (6 bases). Germline V gene data show CDR1 as SGHAT and CDR2 as FQNNGV. The V gene lost 7 bases and the J gene lost 4 bases, with 17 bases spanning the gap. The CDR3 is 14 residues long. CDR3 DNA: TGTGCCAGCAACTCCATCGGGGGAAAGTACGAGCAGTACTTC. Protein: CASNSIGGKYEQYF.

The CDR3 DNA reads TGTGCCAGCAGTTTCCGGACTAGCGGTAACAATGAGCAGTTCTTC. Residues: CASSFRTSGNNEQFF. The rearrangement links TRBV27 to TRBJ2-1; 10 nucleotides agree with TRBD2. Germline V lookup: CDR1 MNHEY, CDR2 SMNVEV (reference sequence). The length of the CDR3 is 15 residues. After removal of 3 bases from V and 5 bases from J, the junction contained 4 bases not matched to a gene.

The chain combines TRBV6-1 with TRBJ2-7; 8 bases line up with TRBD1. CDR1 and CDR2 from the germline V gene are MNHNS and SASEGT. This CDR3 comprises 15 residues. J lost 3 bases, V lost 4 bases, and 8 bases had no gene match. The CDR3 loop reads CASSGKDRVDYEQYF. The CDR3 nucleotides read TGTGCCAGCAGTGGAAAGGACAGGGTGGACTACGAGCAGTACTTC.

The rearrangement uses TRBV9 and TRBJ2-4, with a tentative D call TRBD2 (6 bases). Trimming left V 4 bases short and J 5 bases short, with 16 bases between. The CDR3 has 15 amino acids. Germline V CDR1 and CDR2: SGDLS, YYNGEE. The DNA for the CDR3 is TGTGCCAGCAGCCCCCACCTAGGGACTGAAAACATTCAGTACTTC. It yields the protein CASSPHLGTENIQYF. Filled out from reference TRBV9 and TRBJ2-4, the complete variable domain reads DSGVTQTPKHLITATGQRVTLRCSPRSGDLSVYWYQQSLDQGLQFLIQYYNGEERAKGNILERFSAQQFPDLHSELNLSSLELGDSALYFCASSPHLGTENIQYFGAGTRLSVL.

The chain combines TRBV15 with TRBJ2-7; D remains ambiguous. The CDR3 loop spans 11 amino acids. Germline V lookup: CDR1 LNHNV, CDR2 YYDKDF (reference sequence). V was trimmed by 8 bases and J by 9 bases, leaving 14 bases between them. The CDR3 sequence: CATSAGISQYF. The CDR3 coding sequence is TGTGCCACCTCGGCCGGTATCTCGCAGTACTTC.

The rearrangement links TRBV20-1 to TRBJ2-5, with TRBD2 matching over 8 bases. CDR1 is DFQATT, CDR2 SNEGSKA, per germline (reference sequence). The trim removed 3 bases at V and 9 bases at J, leaving 0 bases unmatched. This CDR3 contains 10 residues. CDR3 DNA sequence: TGCAGTGCTAGCGGGGGGGCCCAGTACTTC. Translation: CSASGGAQYF.

The V and J genes are TRBV2 and TRBJ2-3, with 7 bases fitting TRBD1. The length of the CDR3 is 14 residues. Germline assignment: CDR1 SNHLY and CDR2 FYNNEI. V was clipped by 6 bases and J by 0 bases; unmatched bases: 3. CDR3 sequence: CASRGTDSTDTQYF. The CDR3 coding sequence is TGTGCCAGCAGGGGGACAGATAGCACAGATACGCAGTATTTT.